This T cell receptor (beta chain) comes out of a study of blood T cell repertoires in COVID-19. Overall study context: Both acute and convalescent COVID-19 samples were obtained from the United States, Italy and Spain. PBMCs, B-cell-depleted T cells, or T cells were the source of the cDNA or gDNA that made up the material.

It was during active infection that Seattle patients were enrolled and then longitudinally followed. The germline V gene encodes CDR1 SGHKS and CDR2 YYEKEE (reference sequence). The V and J ends lost 4 bases and 4 bases, in that order; junction bases with no gene match: 6. The CDR3 length is 15 residues. Libraries were prepared by immunoSEQ multiplex PCR; TCRdb keeps only in-frame clonotypes and omits some of them. This table has about 140,000 clones, around 83% appearing once. Sequencing was performed on peripheral blood. The V and J genes are TRBV5-5 and TRBJ1-1; TRBD1 matches 11 bases. The TCR sequence derives from a man aged 25-45 years with COVID-19, enrolled during active disease. CDR3 loop: CASSPRTGGITEAFF. The CDR3, as DNA: TGTGCCAGCAGCCCACGGACAGGGGGCATCACTGAAGCTTTCTTT.